Shown below are 13 T cell receptor beta chains from a single sample sequenced in a study of blood T cell repertoires in COVID-19 (dated by TCRdb to between 2020 and 2021). Libraries came from the immunoSEQ multiplex PCR assay. TCRdb took over this immuneACCESS table, retaining in-frame rearrangements with V and J assigned. Such tables are incomplete; in checked studies, under half of the missing clones stem from an unresolved V gene, and the remainder is unexplained. The table for this sample lists about 40,000 clones; around 90% of them were counted only once. In total, the top ten clones hold 8% to 10% of the sample. The source material was peripheral blood. The receptors were gathered from a woman aged 80 or older with active COVID-19.

The chain joins TRBV6-5 to TRBJ1-2; D might be TRBD1 (6 bases). V was pared by 10 bases and J by 1 base, with 19 bases between. The CDR3 contains 15 residues. From germline, CDR1 is MNHEY and CDR2 SVGAGI. CDR3 sequence reads: CATTRPGQINYGYTF. The CDR3 DNA follows: TGTGCCACCACCCGACCGGGACAAATTAACTATGGCTACACCTTC.

Only one count was recorded for this clone. V is TRBV24-1 and J is TRBJ2-1; TRBD2 aligns across 7 bases. CDR1 KGHDR and CDR2 SFDVKD come from the germline V gene. Unmatched junction bases numbered 4, after V lost 6 bases and J lost 0 bases. This CDR3 contains 15 residues. As DNA, the CDR3 is TGTGCCACCAGTTGGGGCGGGAGCTCCTACAATGAGCAGTTCTTC. Residues: CATSWGGSSYNEQFF.

The chain joins TRBV5-4 to TRBJ2-3, with D possibly matching TRBD2 (5 bases). The germline V gene encodes CDR1 SGHNT and CDR2 YYREEE (reference sequence). The germline V and J ends were trimmed by 4 bases and 4 bases, with 10 bases remaining between them. The CDR3 covers 13 residues. CDR3 protein: CASSADSSDTQYF. Here the CDR3 DNA reads TGTGCCAGCAGCGCGGACTCCTCAGATACGCAGTATTTT.

The V gene is TRBV18, the J gene TRBJ2-7, with D maybe TRBD1 (6 bases). This CDR3 comprises 14 residues. Germline values: CDR1 KGHSH, CDR2 LQKENI. V dropped 5 bases and J dropped 5 bases, with 16 bases sitting between them. The CDR3 DNA follows: TGTGCCAGCTCAGGGGGCCCGAATAGCGACGAGCAGTACTTC. Encoded protein: CASSGGPNSDEQYF.

This clone has only one observation. The chain carries TRBV27 and TRBJ1-1; D is undetermined. The germline gives CDR1 MNHEY, CDR2 SMNVEV (reference sequence). V lost 2 bases and J lost 1, with 8 bases in between. The CDR3 has 14 residues. The CDR3 loop reads CASSLARQNTEAFF. The CDR3 DNA reads TGTGCCAGCAGTTTAGCCAGACAGAACACTGAAGCTTTCTTT.

This clone was found once. This chain connects TRBV6-2 or TRBV6-3 to TRBJ2-7; 11 bases are shared with TRBD2. The CDR3 sequence is 17 residues long. Germline CDR1 reads MNHEY; CDR2 reads SVGEGT. V lost 2 bases and J lost 0; bases outside the gene matches: 6. The CDR3 DNA reads TGTGCCAGCAGTTACGGTGCCGGGACTAGCGGCTCCTACGAGCAGTACTTC. As protein: CASSYGAGTSGSYEQYF.

The chain carries TRBV19 and TRBJ1-5; D is undetermined. Germline assignment: CDR1 LNHDA and CDR2 SQIVND (reference sequence). This CDR3 is built from 14 residues. V was clipped by 3 bases and J by 1 base, with 7 bases between them. CDR3 nucleotides: TGTGCCAGTAGTATCTCAGGCAGCAATCAGCCCCAGCATTTT. Residues: CASSISGSNQPQHF. The full variable domain, rest sourced from reference TRBV19 and TRBJ1-5, is DGGITQSPKYLFRKEGQNVTLSCEQNLNHDAMYWYRQDPGQGLRLIYYSQIVNDFQKGDIAEGYSVSREKKESFPLTVTSAQKNPTAFYLCASSISGSNQPQHFGDGTRLSIL.

The rearrangement uses TRBV6-5 and TRBJ2-3, with 9 bases matching TRBD1. The CDR3 covers 15 residues. Germline values: CDR1 MNHEY, CDR2 SVGAGI. After removal of 4 bases from V and 5 bases from J, the junction contained 7 bases not matched to a gene. The CDR3 sequence: CASSSTDRGQDTQYF. CDR3 DNA sequence: TGTGCCAGCAGTTCAACGGACAGGGGCCAAGATACGCAGTATTTT.

This clone was seen more than once but under ten times. V and J are TRBV11-2 and TRBJ1-1; TRBD1 aligns across 12 bases. V shed 5 bases and J 5 bases; nucleotides not matched to a gene: 6. The CDR3 sequence is 15 residues long. CDR1 is SGHAT, CDR2 FQNNGV, per germline. The CDR3 DNA reads TGTGCCAGCAGCAAGGGACAGGGGGCGTATACTGAAGCTTTCTTT. This encodes CASSKGQGAYTEAFF. Full variable domain (outside the CDR3, taken from reference TRBV11-2 and TRBJ1-1): EAGVAQSPRYKIIEKRQSVAFWCNPISGHATLYWYQQILGQGPKLLIQFQNNGVVDDSQLPKDRFSAERLKGVDSTLKIQPAKLEDSAVYLCASSKGQGAYTEAFFGQGTRLTVV.

This clone appeared a single time. This chain joins TRBV19 and TRBJ1-2; D might be TRBD1 (6 bases). CDR1 LNHDA and CDR2 SQIVND come from the germline V gene (reference sequence). The CDR3 is 16 residues long. Trimming shortened V by 4 bases and J by 8 bases, and 23 bases separated the two germline ends. CDR3 sequence: CASSSQRQGPPRGYTF. The DNA of the CDR3 is TGTGCCAGTAGTAGCCAAAGGCAGGGGCCCCCACGCGGCTACACCTTC.

The rearrangement joins TRBV5-1 to TRBJ1-3; 10 bases align to TRBD1. The J segment lost 2 bases and the V segment lost 4 bases, leaving 9 bases of the junction unmatched. The CDR3 consists of 17 residues. Germline V lookup: CDR1 SGHRS, CDR2 YFSETQ. This CDR3 is CASSRGQGLEAGNTIYF. The DNA for the CDR3 is TGCGCCAGCAGCCGGGGACAGGGGTTGGAGGCTGGAAACACCATATATTTT.

The chain combines TRBV12-3 or TRBV12-4 with TRBJ1-2; 7 bases map to TRBD1. The CDR3 has 13 amino acids. The V gene end was trimmed by 6 bases and the J gene end by 4 bases; junction bases not matched to a gene: 5. The DNA of the CDR3 is TGTGCCAGCAGCCATGGGACAGCCTATGGCTACACCTTC. As protein: CASSHGTAYGYTF.

This chain joins TRBV5-1 and TRBJ1-2, with D perhaps matching TRBD1 (6 bases). The V gene lost 5 bases and the J gene lost 4 bases, with 15 bases spanning the gap. The germline V gene encodes CDR1 SGHRS and CDR2 YFSETQ. The CDR3 contains 14 residues. In nucleotides, the CDR3 is TGCGCCAGCAGTTCCGAGGGGGTTGGCTATGGCTACACCTTC. Protein product: CASSSEGVGYGYTF.